This T cell receptor (beta chain) stems from a study of T cells in Graves' hyperthyroidism and ophthalmopathy. Exclusions: uncontrolled infection, other autoimmune disease, pregnancy, lactation. This clonotype was observed at least ten times. V gave up 7 bases and J gave up 3 bases, with 12 bases separating them. The CDR3 has 14 amino acids. Germline V gene lookup returns CDR1 MNHEY and CDR2 SVGEGT. Researchers amplified the TCR beta CDR3 regions from RNA transcripts. First-round RT-PCR with HTBI primers amplified the TCR CDR3 region. TCRdb recomputed calls from the multiplex PCR reads with MiXCR, one row per CDR3 protein. Found here are hundreds of thousands of distinct CDR3 sequences, approximately 15% of them singletons; the top ten hold more than 15%.

The rearrangement joins TRBV6-2 or TRBV6-3 to TRBJ2-2; D possibly uses TRBD1 or TRBD2 (5 bases each). Sequences were obtained from blood. The receptor was derived from a woman between 18 and 29 years old with Graves' hyperthyroidism. CDR3: CASNPGLDTGELFF. CDR3 sequence (DNA): TGTGCCAGCAACCCGGGGCTAGACACCGGGGAGCTGTTTTTT.